The source of this TCR beta chain is a study of shared clonotypes between healthy human individuals. None of the donors, who were healthy HIV-negative adults, had recently had acute infections or vaccinations. General observations from the study: The four-donor shared clonotypes exceeded non-shared clonotypes in generation probability, with non-shared ones scoring lower. Only a few donors were included, so the genetic and exposure-history diversity represented was limited.

Sequenced by immunoSEQ multiplex PCR; TCRdb stores in-frame clones only, minus some. The repertoire holds under 2.5 million clones, less than 95% seen once, with approximately 0.39% in the top ten. The CDR3 extends over 15 amino acids. V was clipped by 4 bases and J by 1 base, with 13 bases between them. Per the germline V gene, CDR1 is SGHKS and CDR2 is YYEKEE (reference sequence). Of note for this clone: Its matching antigen is unknown.

The sequenced sample consisted of naive CD4+ T cells from PBMCs. Subset meaning: CD45RA+ positively selected. This TCR came from a man aged 18 to 30 in good health. Some clones in this sample may be carry-over from other donors' samples. The chain has TRBV5-5 and TRBJ2-3; TRBD1 or TRBD2 may be the D gene (5 bases each). CDR3 in DNA: TGTGCCAGCAGCACCCTCGGGGCGGGCACAGATACGCAGTATTTT. It codes for CASSTLGAGTDTQYF.